These T cell receptor beta chains were read from a single sample in a study of blood T cells in healthy people across ages. Each CDR3 protein is one row after TCRdb ran MiXCR on the 5' RACE reads. Of approximately 960,000 distinct CDR3 sequences detected, roughly 29% appear once; the ten largest clones hold roughly a tenth. The sample was also reused in another study, on T cells of mothers and their children.

The material sequenced was blood. Receptors originate from a middle-aged woman in good health. The CDR3 runs from the conserved cysteine through the conserved F or W. Clone size, where shown, is once, few, many, or a class for clones that have expanded.

TRBJ1-2	TRBV5-1	many	15	CASSLGAGTGDGYTF
TRBJ2-3	TRBV5-1	many	18	CASSLAVFGDPRTDTQYF
TRBJ1-6	TRBV27	.	15	CASSRQPRGDSPLHF
TRBJ1-1	TRBV7-9	many	13	CASSLRGFTEAFF
TRBJ1-1	TRBV7-9	.	14	CASSPQVDGTEAFF
TRBJ2-7	TRBV2	.	14	CASSVSDLSYEQYF
TRBJ1-2	TRBV28	few	14	CASSLGGRYYGYTF
TRBJ2-1	TRBV20-1	.	17	CSASGLAGPLPDNEQFF
TRBJ2-4	TRBV7-2	.	13	CASGTVAKNIEYF
TRBJ2-5	TRBV6-1	many	13	CASRGLAAETQYF
TRBJ2-5	TRBV11-2	.	15	CASSTSGGDVWTQYF
TRBJ1-5	TRBV9	.	14	CASSDGGGTQPQHF
TRBJ2-1	TRBV6-5	.	13	CASSYSGALEQFF
TRBJ1-5	TRBV18	few	15	CASSPNRGLDQPQHF
TRBJ1-4	TRBV5-1	.	14	CASSRDRGHEKLFF
TRBJ1-2	TRBV3-1	.	14	CAGSQDYRDYGYTF
TRBJ2-7	TRBV12-5	many	13	CASGLGEGYEQYF
TRBJ1-6	TRBV10-3	.	14	CAISQDIYNSPLHF
TRBJ2-7	TRBV7-2	many	14	CASSRRALVREQYF
TRBJ2-6	TRBV5-1	.	15	CASSQAVSGANVLTF
TRBJ1-1	TRBV10-3	many	18	CAISESGLSDRGSTEAFF
TRBJ2-7	TRBV20-1	.	10	CSASSPPQYF
TRBJ1-2	TRBV2	.	15	CASSVRTGSNYGYTF
TRBJ2-7	TRBV20-1	.	17	CSASRLSGGSSSYEQYF
TRBJ2-1	TRBV20-1	many	14	CSAMSSGGQVGQFF
TRBJ2-3	TRBV12-3/TRBV12-4	many	11	CASSFGGAQYF
TRBJ2-4	TRBV5-1	few	13	CASSLAGGNIQYF
TRBJ2-1	TRBV14	few	16	CASSQDKGALYNEQFF
TRBJ1-1	TRBV5-5	.	17	CASSLRTGGDLNTEAFF
TRBJ1-4	TRBV20-1	.	15	CSARRRTGDREKLFF
TRBJ2-7	TRBV30	few	14	CAWKYSMSSYEQYF
TRBJ1-2	TRBV7-9	.	20	CASVKEVVREAFFGQGDYTF
TRBJ2-3	TRBV7-2	many	16	CASRQTSGGNTDTQYF
TRBJ2-1	TRBV4-3	many	16	CASSQELVNFYNEQFF
TRBJ1-5	TRBV20-1	.	14	CSARNRFSNQPQHF
TRBJ2-1	TRBV5-1	few	14	CASSLGSIDNEQFF
TRBJ1-1	TRBV12-3/TRBV12-4	.	13	CACGQLINTEAFF
TRBJ2-3	TRBV5-4	few	18	CASSLSPFRGGTGDTQYF
TRBJ1-2	TRBV28	.	17	CASSLSITPGLHYGYTF
TRBJ2-3	TRBV7-3	.	15	CASSPIGGGADTQYF
TRBJ2-7	TRBV27	many	14	CASSYSGQAYEQYF
TRBJ2-3	TRBV24-1	many	20	CATSDPSWDETSTSTDTQYF